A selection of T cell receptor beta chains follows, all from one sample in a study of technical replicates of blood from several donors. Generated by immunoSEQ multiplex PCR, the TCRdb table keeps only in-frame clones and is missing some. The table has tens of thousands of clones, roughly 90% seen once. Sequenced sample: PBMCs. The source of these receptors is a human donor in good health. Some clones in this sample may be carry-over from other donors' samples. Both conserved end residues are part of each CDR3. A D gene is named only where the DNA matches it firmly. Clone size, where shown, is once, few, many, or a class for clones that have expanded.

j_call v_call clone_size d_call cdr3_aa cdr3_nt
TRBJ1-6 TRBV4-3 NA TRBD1 CASSQDRSRGLDSPLHF TGCGCCAGCAGCCAAGATCGTTCCAGGGGGCTTGATTCACCCCTCCACTTT
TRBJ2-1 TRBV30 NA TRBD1 CALPRDRGPKWVYNEQFF TGTGCCCTTCCACGGGACAGGGGCCCGAAGTGGGTCTACAATGAGCAGTTCTTC
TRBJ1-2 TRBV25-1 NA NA CASSEWRAGPGYTF TGTGCCAGCAGTGAATGGAGGGCAGGCCCCGGCTACACCTTC
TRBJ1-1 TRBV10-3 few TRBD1 CAITGQGFTEAFF TGTGCCATCACCGGACAGGGTTTCACTGAAGCTTTCTTT
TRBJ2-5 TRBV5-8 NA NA CASSLASETQYF TGTGCCAGCAGCTTGGCCTCGGAGACCCAGTACTTC
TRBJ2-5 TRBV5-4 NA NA CASSLGRGTEETQYF TGTGCCAGCAGCCTAGGCAGGGGAACGGAGGAGACCCAGTACTTC
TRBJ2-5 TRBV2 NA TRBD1 CASRGQGRGETQYF TGTGCCAGCAGGGGACAGGGGCGAGGAGAGACCCAGTACTTC
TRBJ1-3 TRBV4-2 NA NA CASSQKKQVYSGNTIYF TGTGCCAGCAGCCAAAAAAAACAGGTTTACTCTGGAAACACCATATATTTT
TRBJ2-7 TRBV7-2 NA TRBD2 CASSLGVAGGPGQYF TGTGCCAGCAGTCTCGGGGTAGCGGGAGGGCCCGGGCAGTACTTC
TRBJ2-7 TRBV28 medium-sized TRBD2 CASIWASGVLGPMEEQYF TGTGCCAGCATCTGGGCTAGCGGGGTCCTGGGGCCTATGGAGGAGCAGTACTTC
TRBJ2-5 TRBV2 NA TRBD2 CASRGGWSQYF TGTGCCAGCAGGGGGGGGTGGTCCCAGTACTTC
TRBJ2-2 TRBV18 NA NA CASSPGTGNTGELFF TGTGCCAGCTCACCCGGGACTGGGAACACCGGGGAGCTGTTTTTT
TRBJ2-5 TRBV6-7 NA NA CASSYIPGGDQETQYF TGTGCCAGCAGTTACATCCCAGGAGGGGACCAAGAGACCCAGTACTTC
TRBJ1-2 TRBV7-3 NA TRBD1 CASSRGTGGSLEGYTF TGTGCCAGCAGCCGCGGGACAGGGGGGTCACTAGAGGGCTACACCTTC
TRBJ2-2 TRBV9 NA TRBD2 CASSVGTSYTGELFF TGTGCCAGCAGCGTAGGGACTAGCTACACCGGGGAGCTGTTTTTT
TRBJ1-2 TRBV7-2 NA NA CASSNRVGNYGYTF TGTGCCAGCAGCAACAGGGTTGGGAACTATGGCTACACCTTC
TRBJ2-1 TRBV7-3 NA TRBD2 CASSLGTSGGNEQFF TGTGCCAGCAGCCTTGGGACTAGCGGGGGCAATGAGCAGTTCTTC
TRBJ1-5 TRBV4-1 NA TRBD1 CASSQADGTGGINQPQHF TGCGCCAGCAGCCAAGCGGATGGAACAGGGGGAATCAATCAGCCCCAGCATTTT
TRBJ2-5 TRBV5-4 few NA CASSEHTKRETQYF TGTGCCAGCAGCGAACACACCAAGCGGGAGACCCAGTACTTC
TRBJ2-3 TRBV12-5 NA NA CASGHVEEGDTQYF TGTGCTAGTGGTCACGTTGAGGAGGGAGATACGCAGTATTTT
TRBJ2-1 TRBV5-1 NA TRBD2 CASKSGTSNNEQFF TGCGCCAGCAAATCCGGGACTAGCAACAATGAGCAGTTCTTC
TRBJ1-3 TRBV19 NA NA CASSIVQWRGTGNTIYF TGTGCCAGTAGTATAGTACAATGGAGGGGAACTGGAAACACCATATATTTT
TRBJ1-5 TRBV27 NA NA CASSYYSGHQPQHF TGTGCCAGCAGTTACTACTCGGGTCATCAGCCCCAGCATTTT
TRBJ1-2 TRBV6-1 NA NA CASRTENSYGCTF TGTGCCAGCAGGACGGAGAATTCATATGGCTGCACCTTC
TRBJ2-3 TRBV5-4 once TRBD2 CASSSGGQTDTQYF TGTGCCAGCAGCTCGGGGGGGCAAACAGATACGCAGTATTTT
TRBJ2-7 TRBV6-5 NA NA CASSYSGRGYEQYF TGTGCCAGCAGTTACTCGGGCCGAGGGTACGAGCAGTACTTC
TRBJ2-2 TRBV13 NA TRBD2 CASSPGTSGTTGELFF TGTGCCAGCAGCCCCGGGACTAGCGGGACCACCGGGGAGCTGTTTTTT
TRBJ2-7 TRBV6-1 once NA CASSEASLAFYEQYF TGTGCCAGCAGTGAAGCCAGCCTAGCGTTCTACGAGCAGTACTTC
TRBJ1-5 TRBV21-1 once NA CASSKAIGTGKDSNQPQHF TGTGCCAGCAGCAAAGCTATTGGGACAGGGAAAGACAGCAATCAGCCCCAGCATTTT
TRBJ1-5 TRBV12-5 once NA CASGGARTVGLGPQHF TGTGCTAGTGGGGGCGCCCGGACAGTGGGGTTGGGGCCCCAGCATTTT
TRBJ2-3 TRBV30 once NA CAWRGTQPCPLTDTQYF TGTGCCTGGAGGGGTACACAACCCTGCCCACTAACAGATACGCAGTATTTT
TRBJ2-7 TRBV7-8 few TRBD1 CASSLVGTGGSKYF TGTGCCAGCAGCTTAGTCGGGACAGGGGGCTCCAAGTACTTC
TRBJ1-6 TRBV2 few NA CASIRTSNSPLHF TGTGCCAGCATTCGGACATCGAATTCACCCCTCCACTTT
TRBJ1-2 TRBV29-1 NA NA CSVGITGTRGYTF TGCAGCGTTGGAATTACAGGGACGAGGGGCTACACCTTC
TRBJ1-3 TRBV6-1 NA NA CASSEWGQEIISGNTIYF TGTGCCAGCAGTGAATGGGGCCAAGAAATTATCTCTGGAAACACCATATATTTT
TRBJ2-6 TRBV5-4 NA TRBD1 CASSFGQAGANVLTF TGTGCCAGCAGCTTTGGACAGGCTGGGGCCAACGTCCTGACTTTC
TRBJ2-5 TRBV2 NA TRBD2 CASGPIAGIWETQYF TGTGCCAGCGGACCAATAGCGGGAATTTGGGAGACCCAGTACTTC
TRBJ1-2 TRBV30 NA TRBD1 CAWFKQGAEGGYTF TGTGCCTGGTTCAAACAGGGGGCGGAAGGAGGCTACACCTTC
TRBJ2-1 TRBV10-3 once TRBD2 CASARGGNEQFF TGTGCCTCGGCGCGGGGGGGCAATGAGCAGTTCTTC